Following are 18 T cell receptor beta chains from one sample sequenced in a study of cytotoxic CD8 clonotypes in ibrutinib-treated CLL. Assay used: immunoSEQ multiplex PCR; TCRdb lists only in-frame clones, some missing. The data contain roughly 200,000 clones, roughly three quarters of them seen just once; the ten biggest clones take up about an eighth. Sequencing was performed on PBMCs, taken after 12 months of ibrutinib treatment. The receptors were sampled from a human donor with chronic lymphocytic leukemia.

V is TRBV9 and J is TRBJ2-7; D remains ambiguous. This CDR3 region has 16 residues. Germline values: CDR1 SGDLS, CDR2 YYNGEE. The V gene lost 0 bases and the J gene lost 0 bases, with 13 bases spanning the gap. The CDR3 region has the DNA TGTGCCAGCAGCGTAGGTGTCCGGGCCAGCTCCTACGAGCAGTACTTC. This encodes CASSVGVRASSYEQYF.

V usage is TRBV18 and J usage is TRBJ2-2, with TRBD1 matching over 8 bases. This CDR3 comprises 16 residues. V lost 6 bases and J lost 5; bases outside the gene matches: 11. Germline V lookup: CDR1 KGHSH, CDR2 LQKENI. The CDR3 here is CASSRQGQGRTGELFF. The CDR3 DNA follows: TGTGCCAGCTCCCGACAAGGACAGGGAAGGACCGGGGAGCTGTTTTTT.

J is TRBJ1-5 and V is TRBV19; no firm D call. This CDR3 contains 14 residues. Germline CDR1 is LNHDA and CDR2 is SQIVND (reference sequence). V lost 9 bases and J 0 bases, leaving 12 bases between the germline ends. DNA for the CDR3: TGTGCCAGCGGGTCAGACCGTAGCAATCAGCCCCAGCATTTT. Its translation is CASGSDRSNQPQHF.

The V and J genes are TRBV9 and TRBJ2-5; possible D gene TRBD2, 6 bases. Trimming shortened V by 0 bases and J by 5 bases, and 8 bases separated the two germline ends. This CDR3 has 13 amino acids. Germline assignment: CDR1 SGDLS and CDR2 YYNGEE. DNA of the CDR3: TGTGCCAGCAGCGTAGAGGCGGGGGAGACCCAGTACTTC. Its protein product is CASSVEAGETQYF.

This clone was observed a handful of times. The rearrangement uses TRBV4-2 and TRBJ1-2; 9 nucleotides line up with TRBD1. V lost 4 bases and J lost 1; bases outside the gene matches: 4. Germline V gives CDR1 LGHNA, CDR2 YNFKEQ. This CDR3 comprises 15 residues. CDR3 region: CASSLPGQGNYGYTF. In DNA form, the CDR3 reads TGTGCCAGCAGCCTCCCGGGACAGGGTAACTATGGCTACACCTTC.

In DNA, the CDR3 is TGTGCCAGCTCCGGGACTAGCGGGAGCAGCTCCTACAATGAGCAGTTCTTC. The encoded protein is CASSGTSGSSSYNEQFF. The gene calls are TRBV28 and TRBJ2-1; TRBD2 agrees at 14 bases. Germline lookup yields CDR1 MDHEN and CDR2 SYDVKM. The CDR3 has 17 amino acids. V trimming: 8 bases; J trimming: 0 bases; junction bases outside the gene matches: 6.

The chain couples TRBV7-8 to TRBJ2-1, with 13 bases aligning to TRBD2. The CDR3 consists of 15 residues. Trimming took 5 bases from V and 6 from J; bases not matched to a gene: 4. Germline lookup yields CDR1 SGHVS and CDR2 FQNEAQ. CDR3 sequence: CASSLGLAGVNEQFF. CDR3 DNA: TGTGCCAGCAGCCTCGGACTAGCGGGGGTCAATGAGCAGTTCTTC.

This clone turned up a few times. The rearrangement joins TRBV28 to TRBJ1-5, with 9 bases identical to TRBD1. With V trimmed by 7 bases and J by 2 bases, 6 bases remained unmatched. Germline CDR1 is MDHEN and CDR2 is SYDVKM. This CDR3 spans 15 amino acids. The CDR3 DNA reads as TGTGCCAGCAAAGGACAGGGGTCGGGCAATCAGCCCCAGCATTTT. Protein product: CASKGQGSGNQPQHF.

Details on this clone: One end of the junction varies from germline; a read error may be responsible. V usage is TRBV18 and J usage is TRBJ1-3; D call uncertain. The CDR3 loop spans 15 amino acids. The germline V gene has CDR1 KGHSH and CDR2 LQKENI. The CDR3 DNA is TGTGCCAGCTCAACACCCACGAACTCTGGAAACACCATATATTTT. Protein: CASSTPTNSGNTIYF. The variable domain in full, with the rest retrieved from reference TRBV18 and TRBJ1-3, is NAGVMQNPRHLVRRRGQEARLRCSPMKGHSHVYWYRQLPEEGLKFMVYLQKENIIDESGMPKERFSAEFPKEGPSILRIQQVVRGDSAAYFCASSTPTNSGNTIYFGEGSWLTVV.

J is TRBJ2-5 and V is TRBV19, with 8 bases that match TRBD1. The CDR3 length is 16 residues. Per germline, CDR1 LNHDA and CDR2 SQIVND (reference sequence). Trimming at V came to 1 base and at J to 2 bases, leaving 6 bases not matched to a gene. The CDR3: CASSIVGRGLQETQYF. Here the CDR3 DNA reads TGTGCCAGTAGTATAGTAGGCAGGGGGCTACAAGAGACCCAGTACTTC. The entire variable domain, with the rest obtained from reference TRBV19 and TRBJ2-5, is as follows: DGGITQSPKYLFRKEGQNVTLSCEQNLNHDAMYWYRQDPGQGLRLIYYSQIVNDFQKGDIAEGYSVSREKKESFPLTVTSAQKNPTAFYLCASSIVGRGLQETQYFGPGTRLLVL.

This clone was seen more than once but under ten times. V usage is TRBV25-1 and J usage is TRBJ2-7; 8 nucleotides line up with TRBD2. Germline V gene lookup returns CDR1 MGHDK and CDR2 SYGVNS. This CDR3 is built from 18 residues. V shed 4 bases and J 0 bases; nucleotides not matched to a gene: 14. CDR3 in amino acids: CASSVGRWLAGGSYEQYF. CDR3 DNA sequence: TGTGCCAGCAGTGTGGGCAGGTGGCTAGCGGGCGGCTCCTACGAGCAGTACTTC.

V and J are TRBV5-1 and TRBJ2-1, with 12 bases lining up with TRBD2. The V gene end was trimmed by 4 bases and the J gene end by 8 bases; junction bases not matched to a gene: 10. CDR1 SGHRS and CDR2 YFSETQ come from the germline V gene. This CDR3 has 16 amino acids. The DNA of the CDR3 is TGCGCCAGCAGCGGGGGCGGACTAGCGGGGACCCATGAGCAGTTCTTC. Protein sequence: CASSGGGLAGTHEQFF.

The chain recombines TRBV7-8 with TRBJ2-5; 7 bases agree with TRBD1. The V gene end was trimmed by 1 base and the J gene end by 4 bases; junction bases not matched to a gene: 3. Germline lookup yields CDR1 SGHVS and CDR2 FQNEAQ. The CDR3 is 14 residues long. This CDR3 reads CASSLVKGAETQYF. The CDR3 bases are TGTGCCAGCAGCTTAGTAAAGGGGGCAGAGACCCAGTACTTC.

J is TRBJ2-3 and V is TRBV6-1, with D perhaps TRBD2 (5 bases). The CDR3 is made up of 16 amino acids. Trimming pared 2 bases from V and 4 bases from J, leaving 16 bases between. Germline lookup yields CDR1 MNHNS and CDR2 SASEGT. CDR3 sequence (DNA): TGTGCCAGCAGTGAAAGAGCGGCACCCGGAGCAGATACGCAGTATTTT. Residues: CASSERAAPGADTQYF.

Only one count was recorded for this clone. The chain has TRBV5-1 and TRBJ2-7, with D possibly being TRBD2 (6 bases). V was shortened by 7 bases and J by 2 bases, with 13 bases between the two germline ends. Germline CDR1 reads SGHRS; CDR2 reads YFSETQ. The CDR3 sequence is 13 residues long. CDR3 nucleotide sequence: TGCGCCAGCCACGGGGACTTAACCTACGAGCAGTACTTC. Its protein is CASHGDLTYEQYF. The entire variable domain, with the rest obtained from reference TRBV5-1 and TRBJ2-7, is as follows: KAGVTQTPRYLIKTRGQQVTLSCSPISGHRSVSWYQQTPGQGLQFLFEYFSETQRNKGNFPGRFSGRQFSNSRSEMNVSTLELGDSALYLCASHGDLTYEQYFGPGTRLTVT.

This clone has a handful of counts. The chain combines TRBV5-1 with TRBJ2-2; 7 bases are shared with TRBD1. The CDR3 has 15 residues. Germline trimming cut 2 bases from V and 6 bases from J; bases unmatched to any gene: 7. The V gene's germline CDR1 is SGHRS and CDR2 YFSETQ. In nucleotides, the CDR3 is TGCGCCAGCAGCTTTACAGGGGCAGTCCCCGGGGAGCTGTTTTTT. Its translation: CASSFTGAVPGELFF.

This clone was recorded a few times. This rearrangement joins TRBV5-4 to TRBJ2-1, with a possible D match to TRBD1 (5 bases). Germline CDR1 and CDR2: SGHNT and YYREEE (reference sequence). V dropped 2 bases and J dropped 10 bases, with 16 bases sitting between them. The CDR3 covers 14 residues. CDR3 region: CASSFDNRRPEQFF. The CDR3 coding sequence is TGTGCCAGCAGCTTCGATAACAGGAGACCAGAGCAGTTCTTC.

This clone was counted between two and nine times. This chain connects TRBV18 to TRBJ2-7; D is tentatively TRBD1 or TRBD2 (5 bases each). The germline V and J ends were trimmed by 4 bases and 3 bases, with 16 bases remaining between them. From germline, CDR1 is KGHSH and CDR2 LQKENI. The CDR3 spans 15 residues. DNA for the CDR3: TGTGCCAGCTCACAGACCGGGGCCACGGGCTACGAGCAGTACTTC. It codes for CASSQTGATGYEQYF.